Sequencing of this T cell receptor beta chain was carried out in a study of brain T cells in children with intractable seizures. The study's findings and limits: HCMV serostatus was not known, and viral specificity came from CDR3 similarity only.

As to this clone: Its antigen is unknown.

Time point specified: blood from clinic visit 5 months post-surgery; TSC patient then seizure free. The sequenced cases were selected for having the highest brain T cell transcript signatures. The V gene end was trimmed by 8 bases and the J gene end by 5 bases; junction bases not matched to a gene: 13. The CDR3 sequence is 16 residues long. From germline, CDR1 is ENHRY and CDR2 SYGVKD. Measured with immunoSEQ multiplex PCR; TCRdb has only the in-frame clones, and not every one. The table includes 300,000 to 400,000 clones, over 90% detected once. This sample comprised peripheral blood, obtained about 5 months after surgery. The receptor comes from a boy less than two years old with tuberous sclerosis and intractable seizures. The V call is TRBV10-3, the J call TRBJ2-3, with TRBD2 matching over 10 bases. The CDR3, as DNA: TGTGCCATCGGGGTTTGGCTAGCGGGAGTTCAAGATACGCAGTATTTT. This codes for CAIGVWLAGVQDTQYF.